This TCR beta chain was identified during a study of OX40 agonist ivuxolimab in advanced cancers. Worth noting for this clone: Its target is not known.

Study conclusions and caveats: No determination was made of the antigen specificity of the expanded peripheral T cells. At 0.1 to 3.0 mg/kg and by week 6, clonal expansion occurred in CD4+ and CD8+ blood T cells. Partial responders dosed at 0.1-3.0 mg/kg displayed clonal expansion ranking among the lowest.

Trimming pared 2 bases from V and 4 bases from J, leaving 12 bases between. CDR1 is SEHNR and CDR2 is FQNEAQ in the germline V gene (reference sequence). The CDR3 runs 16 residues. Repertoires were generated with immunoSEQ multiplex PCR, while TCRdb's copy carries only in-frame clones and drops some. The data show tens of thousands of clones, under 90% seen once. The TCR was taken from an adult with an advanced solid tumor such as melanoma, head and neck, liver or kidney cancer. Sequencing was performed on CD4+ or CD8+ T cells sorted from blood, taken in a trial of the OX40 agonist ivuxolimab. The V gene is TRBV7-9, the J gene TRBJ2-6; the D call may be TRBD1 or TRBD2 (6 bases each). As DNA, the CDR3 is TGTGCCAGCAGCTTAACGGGGGCGGACGGGGCCAACGTCCTGACTTTC. This codes for CASSLTGADGANVLTF.